A selection of T cell receptor beta chains follows, all from one sample in a study of T-cell memory formation after mild COVID-19. TCRdb re-called the 5' RACE reads with MiXCR, one entry per CDR3 protein. Here the sample spans hundreds of thousands of distinct CDR3 sequences, around 15% being singletons. The source material was PBMCs or a T cell subset sorted from them (not recorded which). These receptors all stem from a man aged 18 to 29 who had mild COVID-19 (a few samples of this study predate the infection). Cell type and time point are not known. Each CDR3 is given with its conserved first and last residue. Fields, in order: J gene, V gene, D gene, clone size, CDR3 DNA, CDR3 protein. The D gene is left open where the match is weak. Where a row states a size, it is once, few, many or the class of an expanded clone; other rows omit it.

J: TRBJ2-7
V: TRBV13
D: -
size: few
DNA: TGTGCCAGCAGCTCGAAACTGGGCTACGAGCAGTACTTC
CDR3: CASSSKLGYEQYF

J: TRBJ2-1
V: TRBV25-1
D: -
size: few
DNA: TGTGCCAGCAGTGCCCCGAGGGCGGGACGTTACAATGAGCAGTTCTTC
CDR3: CASSAPRAGRYNEQFF

J: TRBJ2-1
V: TRBV5-1
D: TRBD2
size: -
DNA: TGCGCCAGCAGCTTGACTAGCGGGGGGTTTTTCAATGAGCAGTTCTTC
CDR3: CASSLTSGGFFNEQFF

J: TRBJ1-6
V: TRBV28
D: TRBD1
size: -
DNA: TGTGCCAGCAGTTTGACAGGGTCACCCCTCCACTTT
CDR3: CASSLTGSPLHF

J: TRBJ2-1
V: TRBV20-1
D: -
size: -
DNA: TGCAGTGCTAGGGCCCAATCGGGACAAGCCTACAATGAGCAGTTCTTC
CDR3: CSARAQSGQAYNEQFF

J: TRBJ1-2
V: TRBV15
D: -
size: -
DNA: TGTGCCACCAGCCTCGACCTCATCTATGGCTACACCTTC
CDR3: CATSLDLIYGYTF

J: TRBJ2-1
V: TRBV5-1
D: -
size: -
DNA: TGCGCCAGCAGCTTGGCCTTGTTCAATGAGCAGTTCTTC
CDR3: CASSLALFNEQFF

J: TRBJ2-1
V: TRBV5-1
D: TRBD2
size: few
DNA: TGCGCCAGCAGCTTACGGACAGCGGGGGGGCGATACAATGAGCAGTTCTTC
CDR3: CASSLRTAGGRYNEQFF

J: TRBJ2-1
V: TRBV29-1
D: -
size: many
DNA: TGCAGCGTTGAACGGGGGGCCACCTACAATGAGCAGTTCTTC
CDR3: CSVERGATYNEQFF

J: TRBJ2-4
V: TRBV4-2
D: TRBD2
size: -
DNA: TGTGCCAGCAGCCAAGATCTCCCGGGGGGGAAAAACATTCAGTACTTC
CDR3: CASSQDLPGGKNIQYF

J: TRBJ1-6
V: TRBV7-2
D: -
size: -
DNA: TGTGCCAGCAGCCCGACAGACTGGAATTCACCCCTCCACTTT
CDR3: CASSPTDWNSPLHF

J: TRBJ2-2
V: TRBV12-3/TRBV12-4
D: TRBD1
size: many
DNA: TGTGCCAGCAGCTCACAGGGGAGGGAGCTGTTTTTT
CDR3: CASSSQGRELFF

J: TRBJ2-5
V: TRBV5-1
D: -
size: -
DNA: TGCGCCAGCAGCGTCATCCCGGGGGATTCAAAGACCCAGTACTTC
CDR3: CASSVIPGDSKTQYF

J: TRBJ1-2
V: TRBV10-3
D: -
size: -
DNA: TGTGCCATCAGGCACAGGGACGGCTATGGCTACACCTTC
CDR3: CAIRHRDGYGYTF

J: TRBJ2-3
V: TRBV5-1
D: -
size: many
DNA: TGCGCCAGCAGCTCGCCGGACAGCACAGATACGCAGTATTTT
CDR3: CASSSPDSTDTQYF

J: TRBJ2-4
V: TRBV9
D: -
size: -
DNA: TGTGCCAGCAGCGTAGCCCCAGGGGACAAAAACATTCAGTACTTC
CDR3: CASSVAPGDKNIQYF

J: TRBJ1-1
V: TRBV4-1
D: -
size: -
DNA: TGCGCCAGCAGCCAGTCGGCCTCGGTAGGCACTGAAGCTTTCTTT
CDR3: CASSQSASVGTEAFF

J: TRBJ2-1
V: TRBV24-1
D: -
size: -
DNA: TGTGCCACCAGCGGGGGGCCAAGCTCCTACAATGAGCAGTTCTTC
CDR3: CATSGGPSSYNEQFF

J: TRBJ1-6
V: TRBV5-1
D: -
size: -
DNA: TGCGCCAGCAGCTTTGGGGGACAAAATTCACCCCTCCACTTT
CDR3: CASSFGGQNSPLHF

J: TRBJ2-5
V: TRBV10-2
D: TRBD2
size: few
DNA: TGCGCCAGCAGGCTAGCGGGGAAAGAGACCCAGTACTTC
CDR3: CASRLAGKETQYF

J: TRBJ2-5
V: TRBV12-3/TRBV12-4
D: TRBD2
size: few
DNA: TGTGCCAGCAGTTTGAGGGTTACGGGGGGATGGGGAGAGACCCAGTACTTC
CDR3: CASSLRVTGGWGETQYF

J: TRBJ1-2
V: TRBV15
D: TRBD1
size: -
DNA: TGTGCCACCAGCGGCAACAGGGGGCCTATTGGCTACACCTTC
CDR3: CATSGNRGPIGYTF

J: TRBJ1-4
V: TRBV12-3/TRBV12-4
D: -
size: -
DNA: TGTGCCAGCTTAGATGTCGAAAAACTGTTTTTT
CDR3: CASLDVEKLFF

J: TRBJ2-1
V: TRBV12-3/TRBV12-4
D: -
size: few
DNA: TGTGCCAGCAACTCACTAGATCATGAGCAGTTCTTC
CDR3: CASNSLDHEQFF

J: TRBJ2-5
V: TRBV4-3
D: -
size: -
DNA: TGCGCCAGCAGCCAAGATTGGCAGGGCCAAGAGACCCAGTACTTC
CDR3: CASSQDWQGQETQYF

J: TRBJ2-3
V: TRBV5-1
D: -
size: -
DNA: TGCGCCAGCGGAAACCAGGGGTCAGATACGCAGTATTTT
CDR3: CASGNQGSDTQYF

J: TRBJ2-5
V: TRBV5-1
D: TRBD1
size: many
DNA: TGCGCCAGCAGTCCGACAGGGCGAGGGGAAGAGACCCAGTACTTC
CDR3: CASSPTGRGEETQYF

J: TRBJ2-5
V: TRBV5-6
D: TRBD1
size: few
DNA: TGTGCCAGCAGCGGGGGACAGGGGATGGCCCAGTACTTC
CDR3: CASSGGQGMAQYF

J: TRBJ2-5
V: TRBV7-2
D: -
size: -
DNA: TGTGCCAGCAGCTTTTCAGGGAACCAAGAGACCCAGTACTTC
CDR3: CASSFSGNQETQYF

J: TRBJ2-2
V: TRBV5-6
D: TRBD2
size: -
DNA: TGTGCCAGCACCTCGAGACTAGCGGGGGGGCCACGAACCGGGGAGCTGTTTTTT
CDR3: CASTSRLAGGPRTGELFF

J: TRBJ2-5
V: TRBV18
D: -
size: many
DNA: TGTGCCAGCTCACCTGCCGTACAAGAGACCCAGTACTTC
CDR3: CASSPAVQETQYF

J: TRBJ2-5
V: TRBV5-1
D: -
size: -
DNA: TGCGCCAGCACCACAGGGGAGGCGAGGGAGACCCAGTACTTC
CDR3: CASTTGEARETQYF

J: TRBJ2-6
V: TRBV3-1
D: -
size: few
DNA: TGTGCCAGCAGCCTACGTCGGACTCCTGGGGCCAACGTCCTGACTTTC
CDR3: CASSLRRTPGANVLTF

J: TRBJ2-3
V: TRBV7-2
D: TRBD1
size: -
DNA: TGTGCCAGCAGCTTGTACAGGGGTGGGGGAGATACGCAGTATTTT
CDR3: CASSLYRGGGDTQYF

J: TRBJ2-1
V: TRBV5-1
D: TRBD2
size: few
DNA: TGCGCCAGCAGCCGTAGCGGGGGAGGCGATGAGCAGTTCTTC
CDR3: CASSRSGGGDEQFF

J: TRBJ1-1
V: TRBV5-1
D: -
size: few
DNA: TGCGCCAGCAGCAACGGGAACATGAACACTGAAGCTTTCTTT
CDR3: CASSNGNMNTEAFF

J: TRBJ2-3
V: TRBV9
D: TRBD2
size: few
DNA: TGTGCCAGCAGCGTAGGTCTAGCTAGCGGGGGCACAGATACGCAGTATTTT
CDR3: CASSVGLASGGTDTQYF

J: TRBJ2-7
V: TRBV6-5
D: TRBD1
size: few
DNA: TGTGCCAGCAGGGCCGGGACAGGGGGTGTTGGCGAGCAGTACTTC
CDR3: CASRAGTGGVGEQYF

J: TRBJ1-1
V: TRBV7-8
D: -
size: many
DNA: TGTGCCAGCAGCGTAGACCTGAGCACTGAAGCTTTCTTT
CDR3: CASSVDLSTEAFF

J: TRBJ2-7
V: TRBV6-6
D: -
size: -
DNA: TGTGCCAGCAGTCGAGTAGCGCGATACGAGCAGTACTTC
CDR3: CASSRVARYEQYF

J: TRBJ2-3
V: TRBV20-1
D: TRBD2
size: -
DNA: TGCAGTGCCCTTGAGCGGGGGCCTCGAATGACGCAGTATTTT
CDR3: CSALERGPRMTQYF

J: TRBJ2-1
V: TRBV7-6
D: -
size: -
DNA: TGTGCCAGCAGCCTCCGAGGGGTGAGCTCCTACAATGAGCAGTTCTTC
CDR3: CASSLRGVSSYNEQFF

J: TRBJ2-3
V: TRBV5-1
D: TRBD2
size: -
DNA: TGCGCCAGCAGGGGAGGGGCCGGGGATTCAGATACGCAGTATTTT
CDR3: CASRGGAGDSDTQYF

J: TRBJ1-4
V: TRBV6-5
D: -
size: few
DNA: TGTGCCAGCAGTTACTCCTATACTAATGAAAAACTGTTTTTT
CDR3: CASSYSYTNEKLFF

J: TRBJ2-5
V: TRBV7-2
D: TRBD1
size: few
DNA: TGTGCCAGCAGCGTCCGGGACAGGGGGCAAGAGACCCAGTACTTC
CDR3: CASSVRDRGQETQYF

J: TRBJ2-2
V: TRBV20-1
D: TRBD1
size: few
DNA: TGCAGTGCTGGAGTGACAGGGGGCACCGGGGAGCTGTTTTTT
CDR3: CSAGVTGGTGELFF

J: TRBJ2-5
V: TRBV6-2/TRBV6-3
D: -
size: many
DNA: TGTGCCAGCAGTTATTGGAGGGAAGAGACCCAGTACTTC
CDR3: CASSYWREETQYF

J: TRBJ1-4
V: TRBV7-9
D: TRBD1
size: few
DNA: TGTGCCAGCAGCTTGGGACAGGGGGCGCCTGGTGAAAAACTGTTTTTT
CDR3: CASSLGQGAPGEKLFF

J: TRBJ2-3
V: TRBV4-3
D: -
size: few
DNA: TGCGCCAGCAGCCAAGAGAAGGAGGCTACGCAGTATTTT
CDR3: CASSQEKEATQYF

J: TRBJ1-2
V: TRBV12-3/TRBV12-4
D: -
size: few
DNA: TGTGCCAGCAGCCCATCGATTAACTATGGCTACACCTTC
CDR3: CASSPSINYGYTF

J: TRBJ2-1
V: TRBV5-1
D: -
size: many
DNA: TGCGCCAGCAGCTTGGAGGGGCGTTACAATGAGCAGTTCTTC
CDR3: CASSLEGRYNEQFF